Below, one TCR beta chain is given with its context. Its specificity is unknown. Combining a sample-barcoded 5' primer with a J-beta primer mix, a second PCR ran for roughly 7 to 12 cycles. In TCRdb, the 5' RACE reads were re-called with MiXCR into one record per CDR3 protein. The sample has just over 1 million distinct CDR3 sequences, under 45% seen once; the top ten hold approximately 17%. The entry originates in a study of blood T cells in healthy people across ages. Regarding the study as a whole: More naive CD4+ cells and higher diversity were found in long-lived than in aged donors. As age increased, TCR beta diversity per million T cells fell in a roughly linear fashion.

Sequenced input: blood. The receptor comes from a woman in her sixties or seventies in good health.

CDR3 bases: TGTGCCAGCAGCAAAGGACAGGGATTGCCGAGCGAGCAGTTCTTC. Translating it yields CASSKGQGLPSEQFF. This chain links TRBV7-9 with TRBJ2-1; 8 bases agree with TRBD1. The CDR3 runs 15 residues. The V and J ends lost 5 bases and 10 bases, in that order; junction bases with no gene match: 13. Germline V gene sequence: CDR1 SEHNR, CDR2 FQNEAQ (reference sequence).